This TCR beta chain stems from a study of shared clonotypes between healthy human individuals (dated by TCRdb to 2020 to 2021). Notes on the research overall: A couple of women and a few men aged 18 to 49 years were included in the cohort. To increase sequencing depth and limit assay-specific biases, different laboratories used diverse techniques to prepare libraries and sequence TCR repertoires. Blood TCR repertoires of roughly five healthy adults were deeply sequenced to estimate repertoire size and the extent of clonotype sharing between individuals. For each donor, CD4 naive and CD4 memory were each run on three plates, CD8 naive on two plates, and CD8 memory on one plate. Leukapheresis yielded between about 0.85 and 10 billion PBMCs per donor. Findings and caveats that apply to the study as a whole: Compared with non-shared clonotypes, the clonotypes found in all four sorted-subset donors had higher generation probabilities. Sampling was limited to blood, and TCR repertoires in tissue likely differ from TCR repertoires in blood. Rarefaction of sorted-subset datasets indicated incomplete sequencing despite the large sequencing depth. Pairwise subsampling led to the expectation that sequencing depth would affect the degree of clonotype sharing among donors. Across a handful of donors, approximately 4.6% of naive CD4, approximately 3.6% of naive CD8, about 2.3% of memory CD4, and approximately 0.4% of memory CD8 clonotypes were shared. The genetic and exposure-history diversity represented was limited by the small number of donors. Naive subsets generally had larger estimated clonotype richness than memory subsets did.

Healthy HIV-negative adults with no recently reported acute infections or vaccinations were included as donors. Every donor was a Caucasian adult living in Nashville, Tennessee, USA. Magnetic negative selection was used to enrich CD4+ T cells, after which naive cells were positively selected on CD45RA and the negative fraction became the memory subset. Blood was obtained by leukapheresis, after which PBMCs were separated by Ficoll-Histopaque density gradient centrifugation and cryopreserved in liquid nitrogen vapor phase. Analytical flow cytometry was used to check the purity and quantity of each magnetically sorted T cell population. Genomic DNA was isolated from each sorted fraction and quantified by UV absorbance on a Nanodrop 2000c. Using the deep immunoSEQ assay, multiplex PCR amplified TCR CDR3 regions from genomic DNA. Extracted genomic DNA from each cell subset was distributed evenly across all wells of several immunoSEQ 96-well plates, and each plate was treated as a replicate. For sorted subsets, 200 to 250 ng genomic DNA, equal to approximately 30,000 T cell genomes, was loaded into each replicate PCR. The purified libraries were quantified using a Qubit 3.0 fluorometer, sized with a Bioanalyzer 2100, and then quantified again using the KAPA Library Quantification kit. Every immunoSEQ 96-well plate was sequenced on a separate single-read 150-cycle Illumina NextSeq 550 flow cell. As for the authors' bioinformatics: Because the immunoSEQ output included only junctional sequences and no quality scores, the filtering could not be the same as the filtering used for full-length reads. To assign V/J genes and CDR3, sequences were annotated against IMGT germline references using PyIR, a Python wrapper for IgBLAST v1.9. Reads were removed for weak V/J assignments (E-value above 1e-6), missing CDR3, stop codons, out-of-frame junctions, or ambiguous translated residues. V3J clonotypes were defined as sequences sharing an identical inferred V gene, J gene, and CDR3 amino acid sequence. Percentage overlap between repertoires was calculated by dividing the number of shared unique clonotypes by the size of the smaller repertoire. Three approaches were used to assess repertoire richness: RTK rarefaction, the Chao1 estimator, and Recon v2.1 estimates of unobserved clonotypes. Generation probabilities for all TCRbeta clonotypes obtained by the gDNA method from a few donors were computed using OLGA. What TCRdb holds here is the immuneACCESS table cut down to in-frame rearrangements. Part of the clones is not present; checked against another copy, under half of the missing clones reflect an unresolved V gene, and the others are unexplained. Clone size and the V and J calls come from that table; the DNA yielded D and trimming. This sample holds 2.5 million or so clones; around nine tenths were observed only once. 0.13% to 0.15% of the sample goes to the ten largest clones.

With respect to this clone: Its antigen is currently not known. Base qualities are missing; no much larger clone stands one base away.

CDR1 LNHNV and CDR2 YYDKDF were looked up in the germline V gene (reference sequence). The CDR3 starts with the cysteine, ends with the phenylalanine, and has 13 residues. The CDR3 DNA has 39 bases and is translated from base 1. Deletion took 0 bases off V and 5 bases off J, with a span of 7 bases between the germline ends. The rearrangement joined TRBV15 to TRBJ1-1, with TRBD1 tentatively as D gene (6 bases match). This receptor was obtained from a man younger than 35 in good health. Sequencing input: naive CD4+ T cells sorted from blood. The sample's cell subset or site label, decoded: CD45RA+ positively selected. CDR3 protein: CATSREGQTEAFF. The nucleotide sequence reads TGTGCCACCAGCAGAGAAGGACAGACTGAAGCTTTCTTT.